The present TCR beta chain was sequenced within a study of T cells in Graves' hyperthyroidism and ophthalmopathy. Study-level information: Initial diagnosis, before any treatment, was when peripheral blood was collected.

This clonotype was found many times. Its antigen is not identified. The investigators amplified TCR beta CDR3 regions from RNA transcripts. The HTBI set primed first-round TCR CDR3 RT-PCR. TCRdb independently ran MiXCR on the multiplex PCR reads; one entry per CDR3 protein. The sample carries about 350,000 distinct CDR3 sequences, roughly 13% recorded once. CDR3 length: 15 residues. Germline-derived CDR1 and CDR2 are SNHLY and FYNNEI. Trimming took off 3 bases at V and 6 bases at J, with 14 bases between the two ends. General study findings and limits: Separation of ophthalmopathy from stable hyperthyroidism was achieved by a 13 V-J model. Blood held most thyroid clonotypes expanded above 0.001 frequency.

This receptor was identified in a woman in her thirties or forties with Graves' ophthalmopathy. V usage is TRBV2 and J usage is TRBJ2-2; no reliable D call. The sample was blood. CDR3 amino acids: CASSETEILSGELFF. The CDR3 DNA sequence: TGTGCCAGCAGTGAGACCGAAATCCTGTCCGGGGAGCTGTTTTTT.